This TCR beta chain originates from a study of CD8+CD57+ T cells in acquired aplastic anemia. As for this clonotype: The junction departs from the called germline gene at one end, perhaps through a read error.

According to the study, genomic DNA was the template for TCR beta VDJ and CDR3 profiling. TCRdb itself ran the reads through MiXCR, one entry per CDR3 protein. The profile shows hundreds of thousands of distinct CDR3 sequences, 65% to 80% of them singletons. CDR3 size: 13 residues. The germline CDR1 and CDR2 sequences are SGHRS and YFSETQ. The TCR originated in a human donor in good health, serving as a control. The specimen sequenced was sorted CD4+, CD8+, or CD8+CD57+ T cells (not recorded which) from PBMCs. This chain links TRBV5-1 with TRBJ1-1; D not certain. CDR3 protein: CASSLEAAAEAFF. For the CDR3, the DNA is TGTGCCAGCAGCTTGGAGGCGGCGGCTGAAGCTTTCTTT.